The clone carrying this T cell receptor (beta chain) has a handful of counts. The antigen remains undetermined. MiXCR was run by TCRdb on the reads, yielding one entry per CDR3 protein. The sample contains approximately 110,000 distinct CDR3 sequences, over 30% of which appear only once. The record originates from a study of T cell repertoires in cytomegalovirus infection. Study as a whole: Well-studied HLA-B-restricted CMV epitopes were used in the study alongside recently identified HLA-C-restricted ones. Through public TCR beta signatures, both CMV infection and matching HLA type were indicated.

Findings and limits, study-wide: Within the response measured ex vivo, HLA-C-restricted CMV-specific TCR beta clonotypes were dominant. The study identified carriers of CMV plus the relevant HLA from cumulative public TCR beta family frequency.

The CDR3 is made up of 13 amino acids. V lost 10 bases, J lost 3 bases, and 10 bases lay in between. The specimen was CD8+ T cells from cultured PBMCs, collected from culture after CMV antigen stimulation. J is TRBJ1-6 and V is TRBV12-3 or TRBV12-4; D may be TRBD1 (5 bases). The TCR originated in a human donor in good health (CMV status not recorded). Some clones in this sample may be carry-over from other donors' samples. CDR3 sequence: CAISQGYNSPLHF. The CDR3, as DNA: TGTGCCATATCTCAGGGCTATAATTCACCCCTCCACTTT.